The clone carrying this T cell receptor beta chain showed up just a few times. TCRdb redid the calling of the reads with MiXCR, one entry per CDR3 protein. This sample has a few hundred thousand distinct CDR3 sequences, with 9.5% found just once. These data originate in a study of T cell repertoires in cytomegalovirus infection. This CDR3 contains 14 residues. Trimming took off 5 bases at V and 8 bases at J, with 15 bases between the two ends. Germline V lookup: CDR1 LGHNA, CDR2 YSLEER. This receptor was taken from a human donor in good health (CMV status not recorded). Some clones in this sample may be carry-over from other donors' samples. The chain couples TRBV4-3 to TRBJ1-4; D not resolved. Sample: PBMCs. CDR3 amino acids: CASSDRAGVEKLFF. The CDR3 DNA is TGCGCCAGCAGCGACCGGGCAGGAGTGGAAAAACTGTTTTTT.